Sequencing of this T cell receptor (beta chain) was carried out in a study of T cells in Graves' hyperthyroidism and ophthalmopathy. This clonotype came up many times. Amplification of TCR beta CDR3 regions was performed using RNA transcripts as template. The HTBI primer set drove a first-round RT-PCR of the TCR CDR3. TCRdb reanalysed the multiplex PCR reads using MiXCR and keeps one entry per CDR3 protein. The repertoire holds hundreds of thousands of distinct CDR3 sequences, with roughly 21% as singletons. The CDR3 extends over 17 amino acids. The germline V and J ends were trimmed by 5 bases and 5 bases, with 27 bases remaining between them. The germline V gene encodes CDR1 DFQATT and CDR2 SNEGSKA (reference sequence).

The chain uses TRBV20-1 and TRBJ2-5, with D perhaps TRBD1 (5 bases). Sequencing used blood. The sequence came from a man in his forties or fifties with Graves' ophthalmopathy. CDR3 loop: CSAGAPFAGLNRETQYF. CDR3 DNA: TGCAGTGCTGGAGCCCCTTTCGCAGGGCTTAATCGGGAGACCCAGTACTTC.